This passage covers 20 T cell receptor beta chains from one sample sequenced in a study of blood T cells in healthy people across ages. Combining a sample-barcoded 5' primer with a J-beta primer mix, a second PCR ran for roughly 7 to 12 cycles. MiXCR was run by TCRdb on the 5' RACE reads, yielding one entry per CDR3 protein. The data show roughly 900,000 distinct CDR3 sequences, about 48% seen once. Sequenced sample: blood. Receptors originate from a man under 40 in good health.

This clonotype was counted once. Its ends do not fully match the called genes, so a read error is possible. J is TRBJ1-6 and V is TRBV27; D perhaps matches TRBD1 (5 bases). This CDR3 is built from 16 residues. Germline lookup yields CDR1 MNHEY and CDR2 SMNVEV (reference sequence). DNA for the CDR3: TGTACCAGCAGTTCTGCTGAGGGACCGGGTAATTCACCCCTCCACTTT. This codes for CTSSSAEGPGNSPLHF.

This chain joins TRBV4-1 and TRBJ2-7, with a possible D match to TRBD1 (6 bases). Germline V CDR1 and CDR2: MGHRA, YSYEKL. The CDR3 extends over 15 amino acids. The germline V and J ends were trimmed by 0 bases and 6 bases, with 15 bases remaining between them. The DNA for the CDR3 is TGCGCCAGCAGCCAAGAGTCACAGGGTCACGGCGAGCAGTACTTC. Translation: CASSQESQGHGEQYF.

This chain links TRBV4-1 with TRBJ2-4; D possibly corresponds to TRBD2 (6 bases). With the DNA end fitting TRBJ2-5 better, the J assignment may be wrong. Germline V gene sequence: CDR1 MGHRA, CDR2 YSYEKL. The CDR3 extends over 17 amino acids. The CDR3 DNA follows: TGCGCCAGCAGCCAAGATCGGGCACCGGGGGTGCAAGAGACCCAGTACTTC. Its protein product is CASSQDRAPGVQETQYF.

This chain joins TRBV7-2 and TRBJ2-5; the D is unclear. V lost 5 bases and J lost 1, with 11 bases in between. The CDR3 is 14 amino acids. Germline lookup yields CDR1 SGHTA and CDR2 FQGNSA. CDR3 nucleotides: TGTGCCAGCAGCGTTAGACACTCCCAAGAGACCCAGTACTTC. Its translation: CASSVRHSQETQYF.

This clonotype was seen a few times. CDR3 nucleotide sequence: TGTGCCAGCAGTTTCCGAGGGACTAGCACAGATACGCAGTATTTT. Translating it yields CASSFRGTSTDTQYF. The V gene is TRBV28, the J gene TRBJ2-3; a weak D match, TRBD2 (6 bases). The ends were cut back, 3 bases at V and 0 bases at J, with 10 bases in the middle. CDR1 MDHEN and CDR2 SYDVKM come from the germline V gene. The CDR3 is 15 residues long.

A few counts support this clonotype. The chain couples TRBV24-1 to TRBJ2-1; 9 bases map to TRBD1. CDR3 length: 14 residues. Trimming cost V 12 bases and J 5 bases; bases outside gene matches: 10. CDR1 is KGHDR, CDR2 SFDVKD, per germline. As DNA, the CDR3 is TGTGCCTCTGAACCGGGACAGGGTGACAATGAGCAGTTCTTC. Its translation is CASEPGQGDNEQFF.

V and J are TRBV4-2 and TRBJ2-1; D is uncertain. V was pared by 0 bases and J by 6 bases, with 18 bases between. CDR1 LGHNA and CDR2 YNFKEQ come from the germline V gene. The CDR3 totals 17 residues. In DNA form, the CDR3 reads TGTGCCAGCAGCCAAGAACCCCCGGCTGGCCTGGGCAATGAGCAGTTCTTC. Amino acids: CASSQEPPAGLGNEQFF.

This clonotype was counted only a few times. The chain recombines TRBV7-9 with TRBJ1-2; D is uncertain. The germline V gene encodes CDR1 SEHNR and CDR2 FQNEAQ (reference sequence). CDR3 size: 11 residues. The V and J ends lost 7 bases and 8 bases respectively, with 11 bases between them. In DNA, the CDR3 is TGTGCCAGCAACACACTATCGGGCTACACCTTC. Translating it yields CASNTLSGYTF.

The V gene is TRBV20-1, the J gene TRBJ1-2; D ambiguous. The CDR3 extends over 13 amino acids. CDR1 is DFQATT, CDR2 SNEGSKA, per germline (reference sequence). CDR3 DNA sequence: TGCGCCGGGTCGGACCATGCTAACTATGGCTACACCTTC. Translation gives CAGSDHANYGYTF.

The genes are TRBV7-2 and TRBJ2-5; D may match TRBD1 or TRBD2 (5 bases each). V gave up 8 bases and J gave up 11 bases, with 27 bases separating them. CDR1 SGHTA and CDR2 FQGNSA come from the germline V gene. This CDR3 region has 15 residues. The chain's CDR3 is CASYPRALDYYQQYF. CDR3 nucleotide sequence: TGTGCCAGCTACCCCAGGGCTTTAGACTACTACCAGCAGTACTTC.

The chain recombines TRBV7-2 with TRBJ2-1, with TRBD1 as a possible D gene (6 bases). Gene TRBJ2-7 matches the end of the DNA better, so the J call may be wrong. CDR3 length equals 16 residues. Germline CDR1 is SGHTA and CDR2 is FQGNSA. The CDR3, as DNA: TGTGCCAGCAGCTTAGTTGCGGACAGCGGTCGCTACGAGCAGTACTTC. Amino acid sequence: CASSLVADSGRYEQYF.

The CDR3 coding sequence is TGTGCCAGCAGTTTTGGCCCCGGGCAGTACTTC. The encoded protein is CASSFGPGQYF. V usage is TRBV12-3 or TRBV12-4 and J usage is TRBJ2-4; the D is unclear. The CDR3 spans 11 residues. Between the trimmed V and J ends, which lost 3 bases and 13 bases, there was a span of 10 bases.

This chain uses TRBV30 with TRBJ1-1, with a tentative D call TRBD1 (6 bases). Germline assignment: CDR1 GTSNPN and CDR2 SVGIG (reference sequence). The CDR3 is 14 amino acids. V was trimmed by 5 bases and J by 5 bases, leaving 18 bases between them. This chain's CDR3 is CAWGQPGEWTEAFF. In DNA form, the CDR3 reads TGTGCCTGGGGCCAACCAGGGGAGTGGACTGAAGCTTTCTTT.

About this clonotype itself: This may be a read error: a much more frequent sequence differs by one nucleotide. The chain uses TRBV5-1 and TRBJ2-3; no reliable D call. Germline V gene data show CDR1 as SGHRS and CDR2 as YFSETQ. The CDR3 consists of 15 residues. This CDR3 is CASGLDGASTDTQYF. The DNA of the CDR3 is TGCGCCAGCGGCTTGGACGGCGCTAGCACAGATACGCAGTATTTT.

This clonotype was detected only a few times. This chain's CDR3 is CASSADSPATNEKLFF. CDR3 nucleotides: TGTGCCAGCAGTGCCGACAGCCCAGCAACTAATGAAAAACTGTTTTTT. The chain links TRBV2 to TRBJ1-4, with D possibly matching TRBD1 (5 bases). Per the germline V gene, CDR1 is SNHLY and CDR2 is FYNNEI. Trimming took 4 bases from V and 0 from J, leaving 12 bases between them. The CDR3 runs to 16 residues.

This clonotype was seen a few times. The chain couples TRBV6-5 to TRBJ2-5; D possibly corresponds to TRBD2 (6 bases). The CDR3 sequence is 12 residues long. Germline values: CDR1 MNHEY, CDR2 SVGAGI. Trimming took off 5 bases at V and 5 bases at J, with 9 bases between the two ends. The CDR3 DNA sequence: TGTGCCAGCAGTGACAGCGGGGAGACCCAGTACTTC. It specifies CASSDSGETQYF.

This clonotype was detected only once. CDR3 DNA sequence: TGCAGTGGGCGGACAGGGAGTACCACGGGGGCTGAAGCTTTCTTT. Protein: CSGRTGSTTGAEAFF. The genes are TRBV20-1 and TRBJ1-1; TRBD1 agrees at 8 bases. Germline trimming cut 7 bases from V and 6 bases from J; bases unmatched to any gene: 16. CDR1 is DFQATT and CDR2 is SNEGSKA in the germline V gene (reference sequence). The CDR3 extends over 15 amino acids.

This clonotype was found once. The J gene is TRBJ2-7, the V gene TRBV6-5, with 9 bases aligning to TRBD2. The CDR3 is 14 amino acids. V trimming: 5 bases; J trimming: 5 bases; junction bases outside the gene matches: 7. Germline V gene data show CDR1 as MNHEY and CDR2 as SVGAGI. CDR3 in amino acids: CASSRAGGVHEQYF. CDR3 DNA sequence: TGTGCCAGCAGTAGAGCGGGGGGTGTCCACGAGCAGTACTTC.

The table lists this clonotype with a few counts. The chain carries TRBV6-5 and TRBJ2-7; no clear D. This CDR3 has 14 amino acids. Germline-derived CDR1 and CDR2 are MNHEY and SVGAGI. Deletions cut 2 bases from V and 7 bases from J, with 15 bases between. DNA of the CDR3: TGTGCCAGCAGTTACGACGTGGGTGCTCGGGAGCAGTACTTC. It encodes CASSYDVGAREQYF.

The chain employs TRBV4-1 and TRBJ2-2, with D tentatively TRBD1 (5 bases). V was trimmed by 0 bases and J by 3 bases, leaving 8 bases between them. Looked up from germline, CDR1 is MGHRA and CDR2 is YSYEKL. The CDR3 is 15 residues long. Here the CDR3 reads CASSQEAQDTGELFF. The CDR3 nucleotides are TGCGCCAGCAGCCAAGAGGCACAGGACACCGGGGAGCTGTTTTTT.